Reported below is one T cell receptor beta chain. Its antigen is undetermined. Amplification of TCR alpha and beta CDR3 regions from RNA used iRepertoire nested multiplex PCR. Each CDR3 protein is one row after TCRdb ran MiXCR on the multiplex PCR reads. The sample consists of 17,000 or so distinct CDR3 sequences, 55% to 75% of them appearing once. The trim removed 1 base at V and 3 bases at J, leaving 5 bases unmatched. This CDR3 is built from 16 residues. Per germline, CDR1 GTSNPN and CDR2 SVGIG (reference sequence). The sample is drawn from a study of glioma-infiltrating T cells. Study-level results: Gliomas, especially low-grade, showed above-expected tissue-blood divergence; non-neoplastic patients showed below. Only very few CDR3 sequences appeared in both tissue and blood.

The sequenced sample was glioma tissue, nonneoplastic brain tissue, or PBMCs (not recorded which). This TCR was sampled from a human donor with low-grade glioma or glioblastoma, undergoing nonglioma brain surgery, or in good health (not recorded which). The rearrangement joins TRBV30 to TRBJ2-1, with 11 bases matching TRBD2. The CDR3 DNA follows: TGTGCCTGGAGTGACATCGGGACTAGCGGCTACAATGAGCAGTTCTTC. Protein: CAWSDIGTSGYNEQFF.